One sample yielded the 24 T cell receptor beta chains listed below, sequenced in a study of T cell responses to AZD1222 COVID-19 vaccine. Method: immunoSEQ multiplex PCR; TCRdb's copy keeps in-frame clones and lacks some. The table lists under 140,000 clones, 92% of them singletons, with almost 2.5% in the top ten. The sample was peripheral blood, taken 28 days after the second AZD1222 dose. These receptors were collected from an adult who received the AZD1222 COVID-19 vaccine.

The chain joins TRBV7-3 to TRBJ2-7; 7 bases are a match to TRBD2. Per the germline V gene, CDR1 is SGHTA and CDR2 is FQGTGA. CDR3 length equals 15 residues. V dropped 3 bases and J dropped 2; count of bases not matched to a gene: 7. CDR3: CASSLGRGITYEQYF. The CDR3 DNA is TGTGCCAGCAGCTTGGGGCGGGGGATCACCTACGAGCAGTACTTC.

The V and J genes are TRBV2 and TRBJ2-2; 9 nucleotides line up with TRBD1. V gave up 7 bases and J gave up 6 bases; unmatched junction bases: 6. The CDR3 is made up of 14 amino acids. Germline V gene lookup returns CDR1 SNHLY and CDR2 FYNNEI. CDR3 sequence: CASTWTGAAGELFF. The CDR3 nucleotides are TGTGCCAGCACCTGGACAGGGGCGGCCGGGGAGCTGTTTTTT.

V gene TRBV30 combines with J gene TRBJ1-1; D is perhaps TRBD1 (6 bases). Germline loops: CDR1 GTSNPN, CDR2 SVGIG (reference sequence). The CDR3 has 10 residues. V dropped 5 bases and J dropped 7 bases, with 8 bases sitting between them. CDR3 nucleotides: TGTGCCTGGGGACAGATTGAAGCTTTCTTT. Protein sequence: CAWGQIEAFF.

V gene TRBV18 combines with J gene TRBJ2-6; weak D call: TRBD1 (5 bases). Germline V gene lookup returns CDR1 KGHSH and CDR2 LQKENI. The CDR3 is made up of 15 amino acids. V was trimmed by 6 bases and J by 0 bases, leaving 9 bases between them. In nucleotides, the CDR3 is TGTGCCAGCTCGGTAGACAGCTCTGGGGCCAACGTCCTGACTTTC. Its protein is CASSVDSSGANVLTF. The complete variable domain, with remaining parts taken from reference TRBV18 and TRBJ2-6, reads NAGVMQNPRHLVRRRGQEARLRCSPMKGHSHVYWYRQLPEEGLKFMVYLQKENIIDESGMPKERFSAEFPKEGPSILRIQQVVRGDSAAYFCASSVDSSGANVLTFGAGSRLTVL.

The chain links TRBV5-1 to TRBJ2-7, with D unclear. Trimming stripped 0 bases from V and 3 bases from J, with 13 bases between. Germline-derived CDR1 and CDR2 are SGHRS and YFSETQ. CDR3 length equals 15 residues. The CDR3 bases are TGCGCCAGCAGCTTGGGCAGTGACATCGGCTACGAGCAGTACTTC. This encodes CASSLGSDIGYEQYF.

The chain links TRBV7-9 to TRBJ2-7, with D unclear. Germline V gene data show CDR1 as SEHNR and CDR2 as FQNEAQ (reference sequence). The CDR3 contains 14 residues. V was trimmed by 5 bases and J by 6 bases, leaving 17 bases between them. The CDR3 DNA sequence: TGTGCCAGCAGCCCCCGTTACGGCCTAGGCGAGCAGTACTTC. This translates into CASSPRYGLGEQYF.

The rearrangement links TRBV3-1 (or the pseudogene TRBV3-2) to TRBJ1-6; D remains unclear. The CDR3 is 13 residues long. The ends were cut back, 4 bases at V and 7 bases at J, with 8 bases in the middle. Germline V CDR1 and CDR2: LGHDT, YNNKEL (reference sequence). DNA for the CDR3: TGTGCCAGCAGCCCGGGCCCCAATTCACCCCTCCACTTT. This encodes CASSPGPNSPLHF.

This chain joins TRBV7-2 and TRBJ1-3; no definite D call. The length of the CDR3 is 17 residues. V was pared by 2 bases and J by 0 bases, with 14 bases between. Germline loops: CDR1 SGHTA, CDR2 FQGNSA. The CDR3 protein is CASSLYSGTVSGNTIYF. The CDR3, as DNA: TGTGCCAGCAGCTTATACTCAGGAACGGTCTCTGGAAACACCATATATTTT.

V is TRBV5-1 and J is TRBJ2-2, with TRBD2 matching over 9 bases. J gave up 6 bases and V 3 bases, and 6 bases lay outside the gene matches. Per germline, CDR1 SGHRS and CDR2 YFSETQ. The length of the CDR3 is 15 residues. The chain's CDR3 is CASSWVAGAPGELFF. The CDR3 region has the DNA TGCGCCAGCAGCTGGGTAGCGGGGGCCCCCGGGGAGCTGTTTTTT.

This chain uses TRBV15 with TRBJ2-3; maybe TRBD1 (6 bases). CDR1 is LNHNV, CDR2 YYDKDF, per germline (reference sequence). Deletions cut 3 bases from V and 3 bases from J, with 13 bases between. CDR3 length: 15 amino acids. The CDR3 sequence is CATSSNRVGTDTQYF. CDR3 coding DNA: TGTGCCACCAGCAGTAACAGGGTAGGGACAGATACGCAGTATTTT.

V gene TRBV4-1 combines with J gene TRBJ2-7, with 13 positions matching TRBD2. The CDR3 consists of 15 residues. V dropped 7 bases and J dropped 4; count of bases not matched to a gene: 7. Germline CDR1 is MGHRA and CDR2 is YSYEKL. The DNA for the CDR3 is TGCGCCAGCAACAAACTAGCGGGGGGGCCTTACGAGCAGTACTTC. This gives the protein CASNKLAGGPYEQYF.

This chain connects TRBV10-2 to TRBJ1-5, with 9 bases matching TRBD1. V dropped 6 bases and J dropped 4; count of bases not matched to a gene: 7. Germline-derived CDR1 and CDR2 are WSHSY and SAAADI. CDR3 length: 15 residues. CDR3 DNA: TGCGCCAGCAGCAGGGACAGGGACGGAAATCAGCCCCAGCATTTT. Translating gives CASSRDRDGNQPQHF.

This sequence joins TRBV28 and TRBJ1-6, with D possibly TRBD1 on 5 matching bases. V gave up 8 bases and J gave up 5 bases, with 13 bases separating them. The CDR3 spans 14 residues. Per germline, CDR1 MDHEN and CDR2 SYDVKM. In DNA form, the CDR3 reads TGTGCCAGCTATGGGACGGCGGATAATTCACCCCTCCACTTT. It encodes CASYGTADNSPLHF.

This chain connects TRBV7-2 to TRBJ2-1; 7 bases align to TRBD2. The trim removed 5 bases at V and 2 bases at J, leaving 9 bases unmatched. Germline loops: CDR1 SGHTA, CDR2 FQGNSA. The CDR3 is 16 amino acids. The CDR3 DNA reads TGTGCCAGCAGCCCTAGGGTAGCGGGTGCCTACAATGAGCAGTTCTTC. It is translated as CASSPRVAGAYNEQFF.

This chain connects TRBV6-5 to TRBJ2-3, with D possibly matching TRBD2 (5 bases). The ends were cut back, 5 bases at V and 3 bases at J, with 12 bases in the middle. This CDR3 comprises 14 residues. Germline V gives CDR1 MNHEY, CDR2 SVGAGI. The CDR3 loop reads CASSRLGLTDTQYF. CDR3 bases: TGTGCCAGCAGTCGCTTAGGACTGACAGATACGCAGTATTTT.

The chain is built from TRBV19 and TRBJ1-6, with D possibly being TRBD1 (6 bases). CDR1 and CDR2 from the germline V gene are LNHDA and SQIVND (reference sequence). V gave up 2 bases and J gave up 10 bases, with 12 bases separating them. CDR3 size: 14 residues. The CDR3 reads CASSIIPGVSPLHF. The CDR3 DNA follows: TGTGCCAGTAGTATAATCCCAGGGGTCTCACCCCTCCACTTT.

The chain uses TRBV6-4 and TRBJ2-2, with TRBD1 matching 7 bases. Unmatched junction bases numbered 3, after V lost 2 bases and J lost 3 bases. The CDR3 length is 15 residues. The V gene's germline CDR1 is MRHNA and CDR2 SNTAGT. The CDR3 region is CASSDGQGDTGELFF. The CDR3 DNA reads TGTGCCAGCAGTGACGGGCAGGGGGACACCGGGGAGCTGTTTTTT.

The chain recombines TRBV11-3 with TRBJ2-3; no firm D call. This CDR3 is 13 amino acids long. V was clipped by 1 base and J by 6 bases, with 8 bases between them. The germline V gene encodes CDR1 SGHNT and CDR2 YENEEA. The DNA of the CDR3 is TGTGCCAGCAGCTTAGGTCCGGAGGATACGCAGTATTTT. Translated, it gives CASSLGPEDTQYF.

The V gene is TRBV7-9, the J gene TRBJ2-5; the match to TRBD2 covers 9 bases. Germline V lookup: CDR1 SEHNR, CDR2 FQNEAQ (reference sequence). The CDR3 is 15 residues long. V lost 3 bases to trimming and J lost 2 bases; unmatched junction nucleotides: 4. The CDR3 here is CASSFVSGGQETQYF. DNA of the CDR3: TGTGCCAGCAGCTTCGTTAGCGGGGGACAAGAGACCCAGTACTTC.

The chain uses TRBV2 and TRBJ2-5; D uncertain. The length of the CDR3 is 11 residues. Germline lookup yields CDR1 SNHLY and CDR2 FYNNEI. V lost 7 bases, J lost 2 bases, and 5 bases lay in between. The CDR3 bases are TGTGCCAGCATGGAGCAAGAGACCCAGTACTTC. As protein: CASMEQETQYF.

The chain couples TRBV19 to TRBJ2-7; either TRBD1 or TRBD2 may fit D (5 bases each). Between the trimmed V and J ends, which lost 4 bases and 3 bases, there was a span of 10 bases. Germline CDR1 LNHDA, CDR2 SQIVND (reference sequence). The CDR3 runs to 13 residues. In nucleotides, the CDR3 is TGTGCCAGTAGTACCGGGACGGGCTACGAGCAGTACTTC. It codes for CASSTGTGYEQYF.

The chain links TRBV7-2 to TRBJ1-1, with TRBD1 matching over 8 bases. Germline trimming cut 6 bases from V and 3 bases from J; bases unmatched to any gene: 6. The CDR3 has 14 residues. Germline V gene lookup returns CDR1 SGHTA and CDR2 FQGNSA. DNA for the CDR3: TGTGCCAGCAGTCTAGGACAGGGATACACTGAAGCTTTCTTT. Its translation is CASSLGQGYTEAFF.

The J gene is TRBJ2-2, the V gene TRBV7-6; 9 bases are a match to TRBD2. Trimming removed 6 bases from V and 5 bases from J; junction bases left unmatched: 10. This CDR3 contains 16 residues. CDR1 SGHVS and CDR2 FNYEAQ come from the germline V gene. CDR3 nucleotide sequence: TGTGCCAGCAGTCTAGGGCCTAGCGGGGTTACCGGGGAGCTGTTTTTT. Translating it yields CASSLGPSGVTGELFF. The entire variable domain, with the rest obtained from reference TRBV7-6 and TRBJ2-2, is as follows: GAGVSQSPRYKVTKRGQDVALRCDPISGHVSLYWYRQALGQGPEFLTYFNYEAQQDKSGLPNDRFSAERPEGSISTLTIQRTEQRDSAMYRCASSLGPSGVTGELFFGEGSRLTVL.

The V call is TRBV9, the J call TRBJ1-3; D not certain. The CDR3 totals 15 residues. Germline-derived CDR1 and CDR2 are SGDLS and YYNGEE. Trimming removed 0 bases at V and 4 bases at J, with 11 bases between. CDR3 protein: CASSVGWGRGNTIYF. CDR3 bases: TGTGCCAGCAGCGTAGGGTGGGGAAGGGGAAACACCATATATTTT.